These T cell receptor beta chains were read from a single sample in a study of post-analysis software for immune sequencing data. TCRdb reprocessed the PCR reads with MiXCR, giving one entry per CDR3 protein. The table records hundreds of thousands of distinct CDR3 sequences, around 64% of them present only once. Input material: blood. Receptors originate from a girl between 2 and 10 years old with multiple sclerosis. Each CDR3 is given with its conserved first and last residue. D genes are given only for firm matches. Size is stated for part of the rows, as once, few or many counts, or as a class when the clone is expanded.

J,D,V,size,CDR3,DNA
TRBJ1-2,TRBD1,TRBV12-3/TRBV12-4,NA,CASRPRPTGWDGYTF,TGTGCCAGCAGGCCTAGACCGACAGGGTGGGATGGCTACACCTTC
TRBJ1-2,NA,TRBV4-1,NA,CASSQPRSYGYTF,TGCGCCAGCAGCCAACCCCGGAGCTATGGCTACACCTTC
TRBJ2-1,NA,TRBV4-1,NA,CASSQGESGYNEQFF,TGCGCCAGCAGCCAAGGGGAATCCGGGTACAATGAGCAGTTCTTC
TRBJ1-1,NA,TRBV7-6,NA,CASSTGQSEAFF,TGTGCCAGCAGCACCGGACAGTCTGAAGCTTTCTTT
TRBJ1-2,NA,TRBV9,NA,CASSVESGNFYGYTF,TGTGCCAGCAGCGTAGAGTCGGGAAACTTCTATGGCTACACCTTC
TRBJ2-1,NA,TRBV20-1,NA,CSVQVIGSYNEQFF,TGCAGTGTTCAGGTCATAGGATCCTACAATGAGCAGTTCTTC
TRBJ2-3,TRBD2,TRBV20-1,NA,CSSEAGTSGAPTQYF,TGCAGCTCTGAAGCCGGGACTAGCGGGGCCCCAACGCAGTATTTT
TRBJ2-3,NA,TRBV6-5,NA,CASIFGDTQYF,TGTGCCAGCATCTTTGGGGATACGCAGTATTTT
TRBJ1-2,NA,TRBV29-1,once,CSVEIGSDGYTF,TGCAGCGTTGAAATAGGGTCGGATGGCTACACCTTC
TRBJ2-7,NA,TRBV10-3,NA,CAIRDDSSSYEQYF,TGTGCCATAAGGGACGATTCGAGCTCCTACGAGCAGTACTTC
TRBJ2-5,TRBD2,TRBV12-3/TRBV12-4,once,CASRREAYNEQYF,TGTGCCAGCAGGCGGGAGGCCTACAATGAGCAGTACTTC
TRBJ2-3,TRBD2,TRBV20-1,few,CSAAGGTQYF,TGCAGTGCTGCGGGGGGTACGCAGTATTTT
TRBJ1-1,TRBD1,TRBV5-1,NA,CASSPGTAAGWVPEAFF,TGCGCCAGCAGCCCCGGGACAGCCGCGGGGTGGGTCCCTGAAGCTTTCTTT
TRBJ2-5,TRBD1,TRBV5-5,NA,CASSLADRPETQYF,TGTGCCAGCAGCTTGGCGGACAGGCCGGAGACCCAGTACTTC
TRBJ2-7,TRBD1,TRBV29-1,NA,CSAGDRVAGEQYF,TGCAGCGCCGGCGACAGGGTGGCCGGCGAGCAGTACTTC
TRBJ1-1,NA,TRBV5-1,NA,CASSFVTQNTEAFF,TGCGCCAGCAGCTTCGTCACTCAGAACACTGAAGCTTTCTTT
TRBJ2-1,NA,TRBV2,NA,CASSRTGGRDEQFF,TGTGCCAGCAGTAGGACAGGAGGGAGGGATGAGCAGTTCTTC
TRBJ2-7,TRBD2,TRBV5-1,NA,CASSAGLAGAGSYNEQYF,TGCGCCAGCAGCGCGGGACTAGCGGGAGCTGGCTCCTACAATGAGCAGTACTTC
TRBJ2-3,TRBD2,TRBV20-1,NA,CSAMVLAGDTQYF,TGCAGTGCTATGGTCCTAGCGGGGGATACGCAGTATTTT
TRBJ2-1,TRBD1,TRBV29-1,once,CSVLGQGALNEQFF,TGCAGCGTGCTCGGACAGGGGGCTTTGAATGAGCAGTTCTTC
TRBJ2-1,NA,TRBV6-5,NA,CASSYATGNEQFF,TGTGCCAGCAGTTACGCAACAGGGAATGAGCAGTTCTTC
TRBJ1-2,NA,TRBV20-1,few,CSARDRGLGYTF,TGCAGTGCTAGAGATCGGGGGTTGGGCTACACCTTC
TRBJ2-1,NA,TRBV10-3,NA,CAISDGRDEQFF,TGTGCCATCAGTGATGGGAGAGATGAGCAGTTCTTC
TRBJ2-1,NA,TRBV29-1,few,CSATPSADEQFF,TGCAGCGCCACACCCTCAGCCGATGAGCAGTTCTTC
TRBJ2-1,NA,TRBV9,NA,CASSRTNPSSYNEQFF,TGTGCCAGCAGCCGGACTAACCCGAGCTCCTACAATGAGCAGTTCTTC
TRBJ2-3,NA,TRBV5-1,once,CASSWMGASTDTQYF,TGCGCCAGCAGCTGGATGGGGGCCAGCACAGATACGCAGTATTTT
TRBJ2-3,TRBD2,TRBV4-2,NA,CASSQVLRHSGGAEDTQYF,TGTGCTAGCAGCCAAGTCCTACGCCATAGCGGGGGGGCTGAAGATACGCAGTATTTT
TRBJ1-1,NA,TRBV7-2,once,CASSLELGRAFF,TGTGCCAGCAGCTTAGAATTGGGAAGAGCTTTCTTT
TRBJ2-5,NA,TRBV7-2,once,CASSLAGDQATQYF,TGTGCCAGCAGCTTAGCCGGGGACCAAGCGACCCAGTACTTC
TRBJ2-1,NA,TRBV28,NA,CAGRDPDSSYNEQFF,TGTGCCGGCAGAGATCCTGACAGCTCCTACAATGAGCAGTTCTTC
TRBJ2-5,NA,TRBV6-6,NA,CASTRDGETQYF,TGTGCCAGCACACGGGACGGAGAGACCCAGTACTTC
TRBJ2-1,NA,TRBV6-2/TRBV6-3,few,CASSELTAADYNEQFF,TGTGCCAGCAGCGAGTTGACAGCGGCCGATTACAATGAGCAGTTCTTC
TRBJ1-6,NA,TRBV20-1,NA,CSAREAGSRNSPLHF,TGCAGTGCTAGAGAGGCGGGCAGTAGGAACTCACCCCTCCACTTT
TRBJ1-1,NA,TRBV4-2,NA,CASSQDWVLEVVNTEAFF,TGTGCCAGCAGCCAAGATTGGGTTCTGGAGGTCGTGAACACTGAAGCTTTCTTT
TRBJ2-1,NA,TRBV4-1,few,CASSQELGNEQFF,TGCGCCAGCAGCCAAGAACTAGGAAATGAGCAGTTCTTC
TRBJ2-1,NA,TRBV11-2,few,CASSETGRSYNEQFF,TGTGCCAGCAGCGAGACAGGGAGGTCCTACAATGAGCAGTTCTTC
TRBJ2-1,NA,TRBV21-1,NA,CASSKGAAGWYNEQFF,TGTGCCAGCAGCAAAGGGGCCGCGGGATGGTACAATGAGCAGTTCTTC
TRBJ2-4,NA,TRBV6-2/TRBV6-3,NA,CASSSRAKNIQYF,TGTGCCAGCAGTTCCCGTGCCAAAAACATTCAGTACTTC
TRBJ1-2,NA,TRBV10-3,NA,CAIRGDGFYGYTF,TGTGCCATCAGAGGGGACGGATTCTATGGCTACACCTTC
TRBJ1-6,NA,TRBV5-1,NA,CASSPDNNSPLHF,TGCGCCAGCAGCCCGGATAACAATTCACCCCTCCACTTT
TRBJ2-5,NA,TRBV7-2,many,CASSLQGRETQYF,TGTGCCAGCAGCTTGCAGGGAAGGGAGACCCAGTACTTC
TRBJ2-3,TRBD2,TRBV12-3/TRBV12-4,few,CTSSLAGGPTEYTQYF,TGTACCAGCAGTTTAGCGGGGGGTCCAACAGAATATACGCAGTATTTT
TRBJ1-1,NA,TRBV5-1,few,CASSLDAANTEAFF,TGCGCCAGCAGCTTGGACGCGGCTAACACTGAAGCTTTCTTT
TRBJ2-5,NA,TRBV4-1,few,CASSQALQETQYF,TGTGCCAGCAGCCAAGCCCTCCAGGAGACCCAGTACTTC
TRBJ1-1,TRBD1,TRBV4-3,few,CASSQGQGAGEAFF,TGCGCCAGCAGCCAAGGACAGGGGGCAGGTGAAGCTTTCTTT
TRBJ2-1,NA,TRBV7-3,NA,CASSFVEDHEQFF,TGTGCCAGCAGCTTTGTAGAAGACCATGAGCAGTTCTTC
TRBJ2-3,TRBD2,TRBV29-1,NA,CSVRPTSASTDTQYF,TGCAGCGTCCGGCCTACTAGCGCGTCGACAGATACGCAGTATTTT
TRBJ2-3,TRBD2,TRBV9,NA,CASSLSTSGRAPNLGDTQYF,TGTGCCAGCAGCTTATCGACTAGCGGGAGGGCCCCTAACCTTGGAGATACGCAGTATTTT
TRBJ2-1,NA,TRBV29-1,NA,CSVRCNEQFF,TGCAGCGTTAGGTGCAATGAGCAGTTCTTC
TRBJ2-5,TRBD2,TRBV3-1,NA,CASSQDVSGGGFGETQYF,TGTGCCAGCAGCCAAGATGTGTCGGGGGGAGGGTTTGGAGAGACCCAGTACTTC